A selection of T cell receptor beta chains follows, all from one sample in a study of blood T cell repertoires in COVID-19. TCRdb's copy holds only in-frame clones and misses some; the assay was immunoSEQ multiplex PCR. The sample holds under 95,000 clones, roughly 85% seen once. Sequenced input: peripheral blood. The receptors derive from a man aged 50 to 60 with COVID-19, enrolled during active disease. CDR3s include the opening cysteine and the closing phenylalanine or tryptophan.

CASSLQGATDEKLFF	TRBJ1-4	TRBV28
CSASAGTDSNQPQHF	TRBJ1-5	TRBV20-1
CASSLKGRSQHF	TRBJ1-5	TRBV28
CASSPVTNEKLFF	TRBJ1-4	TRBV6-5
CATSPRRGGGYTF	TRBJ1-2	TRBV15
CASSKFKDYLQETQYF	TRBJ2-5	TRBV19
CASSSGQTNYGYTF	TRBJ1-2	TRBV5-1
CASSLNLGAGIHEQYF	TRBJ2-7	TRBV11-2
CASRVDRVNEQFF	TRBJ2-1	TRBV6-5
CAIPGTSGRNPSYEQYF	TRBJ2-7	TRBV28
CSVGGGAETQYF	TRBJ2-5	TRBV29-1
CASSYNTRGGSADTQYF	TRBJ2-3	TRBV6-2/TRBV6-3
CASSLAGQGYEQYF	TRBJ2-7	TRBV7-6
CASSIGTGGHNEQFF	TRBJ2-1	TRBV28
CSVEPLAGINNEQFF	TRBJ2-1	TRBV29-1
CASSLGGSEHEQYF	TRBJ2-7	TRBV11-2
CASSYPGGRSGNTIYF	TRBJ1-3	TRBV6-8
CASSPPDSYEQYF	TRBJ2-7	TRBV7-9
CASSLRGSSYNEQFF	TRBJ2-1	TRBV5-8
CASSKGGTSNQPQHF	TRBJ1-5	TRBV19
CASSQLRDRDNTEAFF	TRBJ1-1	TRBV4-1
CASSFFGGIQETQYF	TRBJ2-5	TRBV6-5
CASSFLSGPRSEKLFF	TRBJ1-4	TRBV5-6
CASRSRTVYGYTF	TRBJ1-2	TRBV28
CASSLSSGLGDTQYF	TRBJ2-3	TRBV5-1
CASTIGRGYEQYF	TRBJ2-7	TRBV5-6
CASSSLQGSYTF	TRBJ1-2	TRBV28
CSASPSRGSNQPQHF	TRBJ1-5	TRBV20-1